Each of the 16 T cell receptor beta chains below was sequenced from the same sample in a study of T-cell reconstitution after alpha-beta-depleted transplantation in children. For TCRbeta, the library was prepared with unique molecular identifiers. TCRdb processed the PCR reads anew with MiXCR; each CDR3 protein has one entry. The sample lists 200,000 to 300,000 distinct CDR3 sequences; roughly 23% were seen once. The source was PBMCs, collected before TCRalphabeta/CD19-depleted stem cell transplant. The receptors here all came from a girl aged 2-10 years with Fanconi anemia, due to receive a stem cell transplant.

The CDR3 is CSAMRGRGNEQFF. The DNA for the CDR3 is TGCAGTGCTATGAGGGGCAGGGGTAATGAGCAGTTCTTC. The chain employs TRBV20-1 and TRBJ2-1; D may be TRBD1 (6 bases). CDR3 length: 13 residues. The germline CDR1 and CDR2 sequences are DFQATT and SNEGSKA (reference sequence). Trimming shortened V by 4 bases and J by 7 bases, and 14 bases separated the two germline ends.

This clonotype was seen a handful of times. A read error is possible here, since a much larger clone lies one base away. The J gene is TRBJ2-7, the V gene TRBV6-2 or TRBV6-3; D gene unclear. The CDR3 loop spans 12 amino acids. Looked up from germline, CDR1 is MNHEY and CDR2 is SVGEGT. The V gene lost 0 bases and the J gene lost 5 bases, with 5 bases spanning the gap. This CDR3 reads CASSYSIHEQYF. As DNA, the CDR3 is TGTGCCAGCAGTTACTCGATCCACGAGCAGTACTTC.

The rearrangement uses TRBV5-1 and TRBJ2-2; D call uncertain. The CDR3 contains 12 residues. Trimming pared 5 bases from V and 5 bases from J, leaving 7 bases between. CDR1 SGHRS and CDR2 YFSETQ come from the germline V gene. In DNA form, the CDR3 reads TGCGCCAGCAGGTTTGGAACCGGGGAGCTGTTTTTT. Translated: CASRFGTGELFF.

At least ten counts were recorded for this clonotype. The chain carries TRBV12-3 or TRBV12-4 and TRBJ2-7, with D tentatively TRBD1 or TRBD2 (5 bases each). The V and J ends lost 6 bases and 4 bases respectively, with 19 bases between them. CDR3 length: 15 amino acids. The CDR3 loop reads CASSRLAGTQYEQYF. In DNA form, the CDR3 reads TGTGCCAGCAGCAGACTCGCCGGGACCCAGTACGAGCAGTACTTC.

The genes are TRBV29-1 and TRBJ2-5; 8 bases are a match to TRBD1. The germline V gene has CDR1 SQVTM and CDR2 ANQGSEA. V lost 4 bases and J lost 5; bases outside the gene matches: 9. The CDR3 spans 14 residues. CDR3 in amino acids: CSVARTGSSETQYF. CDR3 DNA sequence: TGCAGCGTTGCGAGGACAGGGTCGTCGGAGACCCAGTACTTC.

At least ten counts were recorded for this clonotype. The rearrangement links TRBV29-1 to TRBJ2-3; possible D gene TRBD2, 5 bases. Looked up from germline, CDR1 is SQVTM and CDR2 is ANQGSEA. Trimming removed 5 bases at V and 5 bases at J, with 8 bases between. The CDR3 has 11 residues. The CDR3 DNA sequence: TGCAGCGTTTCCGGGGTAGATACGCAGTATTTT. Protein product: CSVSGVDTQYF.

This clonotype was picked up many times. The chain carries TRBV5-5 and TRBJ2-6, with TRBD2 as a possible D gene (5 bases). CDR1 is SGHKS, CDR2 YYEKEE, per germline (reference sequence). The CDR3 runs to 16 residues. Deletions cut 0 bases from V and 5 bases from J, with 12 bases between. This CDR3 reads CASSLAHGVWANVLTF. The CDR3 DNA sequence: TGTGCCAGCAGCTTGGCTCACGGGGTCTGGGCCAACGTCCTGACTTTC.

This clonotype was seen a handful of times. The chain links TRBV29-1 to TRBJ2-7; the D call may be TRBD1 or TRBD2 (6 bases each). The germline V gene has CDR1 SQVTM and CDR2 ANQGSEA. The germline V and J ends were trimmed by 0 bases and 6 bases, with 15 bases remaining between them. This CDR3 comprises 14 residues. In DNA form, the CDR3 reads TGCAGCGTTGAAGATCTACAGGGACTTGGCGAGCAGTACTTC. Its protein product is CSVEDLQGLGEQYF.

There are many counts of this clonotype. A read error may account for a junction end that differs from germline. The rearrangement uses TRBV12-3 or TRBV12-4 and TRBJ2-1, with 8 bases that match TRBD2. The CDR3 spans 13 residues. The CDR3 loop is CASSLGGRSRGAF. The CDR3 bases are TGTGCCAGCAGTTTAGGCGGGAGGTCGAGGGGGGCGTTC.

This clonotype has a count of ten or more. DNA for the CDR3: TGCAGCGTTCAATCGTCAGCTAACACCGGGGAGCTGTTTTTT. Translated, it gives CSVQSSANTGELFF. V is TRBV29-1 and J is TRBJ2-2; no clear D. Germline V gene lookup returns CDR1 SQVTM and CDR2 ANQGSEA. The CDR3 consists of 14 residues. Trimming took off 5 bases at V and 2 bases at J, with 12 bases between the two ends.

There are many counts of this clonotype. The chain combines TRBV6-5 with TRBJ1-4; TRBD1 might be the D (5 bases). Looked up from germline, CDR1 is MNHEY and CDR2 is SVGAGI. The CDR3 consists of 17 residues. The V and J ends lost 0 bases and 3 bases respectively, with 14 bases between them. In DNA form, the CDR3 reads TGTGCCAGCAGTTACTCAAACGGGGCTATGGCTAATGAAAAACTGTTTTTT. It codes for CASSYSNGAMANEKLFF.

The table lists this clonotype with many counts. The V and J genes are TRBV29-1 and TRBJ2-1, with 8 bases aligning to TRBD2. V lost 0 bases and J lost 2; bases outside the gene matches: 9. The CDR3 spans 17 residues. Per germline, CDR1 SQVTM and CDR2 ANQGSEA. For the CDR3, the DNA is TGCAGCGTTGAAGACGTATCCGGGACTAGAGCCTACAATGAGCAGTTCTTC. This gives the protein CSVEDVSGTRAYNEQFF.

This clonotype was seen only a few times. V gene TRBV5-1 combines with J gene TRBJ2-7, with 8 nucleotides matching TRBD1. CDR3 length: 14 amino acids. From germline, CDR1 is SGHRS and CDR2 YFSETQ. J gave up 3 bases and V 6 bases, and 8 bases lay outside the gene matches. CDR3 sequence (DNA): TGCGCCAGCAACTCGGGACAGGTAATCTACGAGCAGTACTTC. Translation: CASNSGQVIYEQYF.

In this sample, this clonotype turned up a few times. The V call is TRBV20-1, the J call TRBJ2-3; D call uncertain. This CDR3 comprises 12 residues. Germline CDR1 is DFQATT and CDR2 is SNEGSKA (reference sequence). The germline V and J ends were trimmed by 2 bases and 5 bases, with 8 bases remaining between them. The CDR3 spells CSARQAGDTQYF. The DNA for the CDR3 is TGCAGTGCTAGACAGGCCGGAGATACGCAGTATTTT.

The V call is TRBV13, the J call TRBJ2-3; 11 bases match TRBD2. V trimming: 5 bases; J trimming: 5 bases; junction bases outside the gene matches: 12. The CDR3 is 17 amino acids. Germline-derived CDR1 and CDR2 are PRHDT and FYEKMQ (reference sequence). CDR3 DNA: TGTGCCAGCAGCCCGGGTCCCGGGACTAGCGGTCTAGATACGCAGTATTTT. As protein: CASSPGPGTSGLDTQYF.

This clonotype was detected many times. The chain carries TRBV3-1 and TRBJ2-7; D call uncertain. V lost 1 base and J lost 3, with 4 bases in between. CDR3 length equals 12 residues. Germline CDR1 and CDR2: LGHDT and YNNKEL (reference sequence). CDR3 nucleotides: TGTGCCAGCAGCCAAGGTGACTACGAGCAGTACTTC. This codes for CASSQGDYEQYF.